This T cell receptor beta chain came from a study of shared clonotypes between healthy human individuals. Some clones are missing from TCRdb's copy, which holds only in-frame ones; the method was immunoSEQ multiplex PCR. The table has about 1 million clones, about 76% seen once. The sample consisted of memory CD4+ T cells sorted from blood. Subset noted: CD45RA-negative fraction. The sequence derives from a man younger than 35 in good health.

The CDR3 DNA sequence: TGTGCCAGCAGTGAACGGGGGCGCAATCAGCCCCAGCATTTT. It is translated as CASSERGRNQPQHF. V and J are TRBV6-1 and TRBJ1-5; tentative D call: TRBD1 (6 bases). V lost 2 bases to trimming and J lost 2 bases, with 7 bases between them. The CDR3 sequence is 14 residues long. Per the germline V gene, CDR1 is MNHNS and CDR2 is SASEGT.